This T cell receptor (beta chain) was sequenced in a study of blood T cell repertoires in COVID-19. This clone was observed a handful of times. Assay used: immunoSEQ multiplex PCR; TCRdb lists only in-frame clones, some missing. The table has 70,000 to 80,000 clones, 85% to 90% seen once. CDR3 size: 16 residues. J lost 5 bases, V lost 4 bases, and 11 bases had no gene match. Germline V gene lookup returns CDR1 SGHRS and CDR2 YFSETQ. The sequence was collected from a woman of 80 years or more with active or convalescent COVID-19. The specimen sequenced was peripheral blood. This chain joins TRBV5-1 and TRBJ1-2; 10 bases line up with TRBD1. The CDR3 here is CASSADRGSPLYGYTF. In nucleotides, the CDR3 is TGCGCCAGCAGCGCGGACAGGGGGTCGCCGTTGTATGGCTACACCTTC. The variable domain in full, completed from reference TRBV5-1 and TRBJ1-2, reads KAGVTQTPRYLIKTRGQQVTLSCSPISGHRSVSWYQQTPGQGLQFLFEYFSETQRNKGNFPGRFSGRQFSNSRSEMNVSTLELGDSALYLCASSADRGSPLYGYTFGSGTRLTVV.